Listed here are 6 T cell receptor beta chains from one sample, sequenced in a study of blood T cells in healthy people across ages. With a J-beta primer mix and a sample-barcoded 5' primer, a second PCR ran about 6 to 11 cycles. TCRdb called the 5' RACE reads again in MiXCR, with one record for every CDR3 protein. Found here are about 780,000 distinct CDR3 sequences, 35% to 50% of them singletons; the top ten hold roughly 20%. Input material: blood. These receptors all come from a man older than 75 in good health.

The V call is TRBV5-1, the J call TRBJ2-3; D remains unclear. The V gene's germline CDR1 is SGHRS and CDR2 YFSETQ. V gave up 0 bases and J gave up 4 bases, with 9 bases separating them. The CDR3 is made up of 14 amino acids. CDR3 sequence: CASSLGLDADTQYF. CDR3 bases: TGCGCCAGCAGCTTGGGACTGGATGCAGATACGCAGTATTTT.

A single count supports this clonotype. The chain combines TRBV9 with TRBJ2-3; D is ambiguous. The germline V and J ends were trimmed by 4 bases and 0 bases, with 15 bases remaining between them. The germline CDR1 and CDR2 sequences are SGDLS and YYNGEE. The CDR3 extends over 16 amino acids. Here the CDR3 reads CASSISNGRSTDTQYF. DNA of the CDR3: TGTGCCAGCAGCATCTCCAACGGCAGGAGCACAGATACGCAGTATTTT.

This clonotype was seen just once. The CDR3: CSASWTSEQYF. In DNA, the CDR3 is TGCAGTGCTAGCTGGACCTCCGAGCAGTACTTC. The rearrangement uses TRBV20-1 and TRBJ2-7; D remains ambiguous. Looked up from germline, CDR1 is DFQATT and CDR2 is SNEGSKA (reference sequence). V lost 3 bases to trimming and J lost 6 bases, with 9 bases between them. The CDR3 has 11 residues.

On this clonotype itself: At one boundary the junction diverges from the germline segment, which might be a read error. The rearrangement joins TRBV2 to TRBJ2-5; D is undetermined. The last part of the DNA fits TRBJ2-7 better; the J call may be wrong. The CDR3 sequence is 13 residues long. The germline V gene encodes CDR1 SNHLY and CDR2 FYNNEI. CDR3 DNA sequence: TGTGCCAGCGGTGAGACACTTACCTACGAGCAGTACTTC. It yields the protein CASGETLTYEQYF.

This clonotype showed up just once. This may arise from a read error, as a much more abundant clone is one base away. The V gene is TRBV27, the J gene TRBJ2-1, with D possibly being TRBD2 (5 bases). Germline V gene data show CDR1 as MNHEY and CDR2 as SMNVEV (reference sequence). Trimming removed 6 bases at V and 10 bases at J, with 16 bases between. The CDR3 contains 13 residues. CDR3: CASRTLVSHEQFF. The CDR3 bases are TGTGCCAGCAGGACACTAGTATCCCACGAGCAGTTCTTC.

This clonotype was seen once. Here the CDR3 reads CASSRPAGGGANVLTF. The DNA of the CDR3 is TGTGCCAGCAGCCGTCCAGCGGGAGGTGGGGCCAACGTCCTGACTTTC. The V and J genes are TRBV7-9 and TRBJ2-6; 9 bases agree with TRBD2. The V segment lost 5 bases and the J segment 3 bases; nucleotides outside the gene matches: 5. Germline CDR1 is SEHNR and CDR2 is FQNEAQ (reference sequence). The CDR3 runs 16 residues.